Below, one T cell receptor beta chain is given with its context. The antigen is undetermined. Researchers used the Oncomine TCR Beta short-read assay to sequence DNA from cultured CD4+ T cells. Genomic DNA from cultured CD4+ T cells was extracted. In TCRdb, the PCR reads were re-called with MiXCR into one record per CDR3 protein. The sample has around 9,000 distinct CDR3 sequences, about 34% seen once. The CDR3 contains 16 residues. V was shortened by 0 bases and J by 0 bases, with 9 bases between the two germline ends. In germline, CDR1 is MNHEY, CDR2 SVGEGT. The treatment denotes: approximately nine-day PBMC culture with coronavirus spike peptide pools or control peptides (ViraFEST assay). The unexposed donor provided CD4+ T cells, which were taken before the COVID-19 pandemic (2011-2018). The sample belongs to a study of vaccination and CD4 T cells after COVID-19.

The chain has TRBV6-2 or TRBV6-3 and TRBJ1-3; D not certain. The sequencing input was CD4+ T cells from blood, cultured in vitro. This clonotype was obtained from a human donor in good health. The CDR3 reads CASSYSNTRSGNTIYF. CDR3 sequence (DNA): TGTGCCAGCAGTTACTCGAACACACGCTCTGGAAACACCATATATTTT.